This T cell receptor (beta chain) came from a study of CD8+CD57+ T cells in acquired aplastic anemia. Turning to the study itself: Mean DNA quantity obtained from sorted CD4+ and CD8+ cells was around 3.2 ug.

Study-level results: Some 28 CD8+ CDR3 sequences occurred in both the patients and the controls.

Trimming stripped 2 bases from V and 0 bases from J, with 1 base between. From germline, CDR1 is SEHNR and CDR2 FQNEAQ (reference sequence). The CDR3 sequence is 12 residues long. Selection for sequencing was limited to patients who had shown CD8+CD57+ cell expansion by flow cytometry. Every patient was diagnosed with severe acquired aplastic anemia. Among the patients, none had received any therapy at the time of blood sampling. Profiling of TCR beta VDJ combinations and CDR3 sequences used genomic DNA as template. TCRdb fed the reads into MiXCR, producing one record per CDR3 protein. Of 180,000 or so distinct CDR3 sequences listed, roughly 43% were seen once; the top ten hold more than 0.85%. This clonotype was seen at least ten times. Its antigen remains unidentified.

Sequencing input: sorted CD4+, CD8+, or CD8+CD57+ T cells (not recorded which) from PBMCs. The V and J genes are TRBV7-9 and TRBJ1-1; D is ambiguous. The TCR originated in a human donor with aplastic anemia. In DNA form, the CDR3 reads TGTGCCAGCAGCTTAATGAACACTGAAGCTTTCTTT. This sequence encodes CASSLMNTEAFF.